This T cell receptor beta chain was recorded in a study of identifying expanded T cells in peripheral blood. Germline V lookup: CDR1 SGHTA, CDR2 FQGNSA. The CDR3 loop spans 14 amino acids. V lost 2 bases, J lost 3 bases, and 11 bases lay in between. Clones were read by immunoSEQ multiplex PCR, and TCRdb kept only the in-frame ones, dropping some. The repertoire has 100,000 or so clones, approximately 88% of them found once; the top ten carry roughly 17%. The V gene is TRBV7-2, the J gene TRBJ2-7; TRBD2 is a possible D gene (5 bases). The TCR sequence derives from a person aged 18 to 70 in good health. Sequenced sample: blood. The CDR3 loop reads CASSLRWAGYEQYF. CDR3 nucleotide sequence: TGTGCCAGCAGCTTAAGGTGGGCGGGCTACGAGCAGTACTTC.